The 10 T cell receptor beta chains below were found in one sample sequenced in a study of T cells in Graves' hyperthyroidism and ophthalmopathy. Researchers took RNA transcripts and amplified the TCR beta CDR3 regions from them. The TCR CDR3 was amplified in a first-round RT-PCR using the HTBI primer set. TCRdb reanalysed the multiplex PCR reads using MiXCR and keeps one entry per CDR3 protein. The data hold 380,000 or so distinct CDR3 sequences, with about 15% observed a single time. The sample consisted of blood. These receptor sequences come from a woman aged 30 to 39 with Graves' hyperthyroidism.

This clonotype was found many times. The J gene is TRBJ2-7, the V gene TRBV10-3; D is unclear. Trimming shortened V by 2 bases and J by 7 bases, and 12 bases separated the two germline ends. The CDR3 length is 13 residues. Germline V gives CDR1 ENHRY, CDR2 SYGVKD. The CDR3 coding sequence is TGTGCCATCAGTGAGGAAAGCTCCCTGGAGCAGTACTTC. Amino acid sequence: CAISEESSLEQYF.

There are many counts of this clonotype. As DNA, the CDR3 is TGTGCCAGCAGTTTAGTCGGAGGGCGAGAGACCCAGTACTTC. Protein product: CASSLVGGRETQYF. The chain is built from TRBV12-3 or TRBV12-4 and TRBJ2-5, with D perhaps TRBD2 (6 bases). The germline V and J ends were trimmed by 1 base and 4 bases, with 10 bases remaining between them. This CDR3 is built from 14 residues.

Worth noting for this clonotype: One base away lies a much larger clone, so this may be a sequencing read error. This chain uses TRBV11-2 with TRBJ2-5; D uncertain. The V end was cut by 0 bases, the J end by 2 bases, with 10 bases between. Germline V gene lookup returns CDR1 SGHAT and CDR2 FQNNGV. The CDR3 runs 15 residues. CDR3 in amino acids: CASSLERWYQETQYF. The CDR3 DNA reads TGTGCCAGCAGCTTAGAGAGATGGTATCAAGAGACCCAGTACTTC.

The chain uses TRBV29-1 and TRBJ1-2, with D unresolved. This CDR3 contains 13 residues. CDR1 is SQVTM, CDR2 ANQGSEA, per germline. V dropped 6 bases and J dropped 0 bases, with 11 bases sitting between them. The CDR3 protein is CSVADGANYGYTF. The CDR3 region has the DNA TGCAGCGTGGCGGACGGAGCTAACTATGGCTACACCTTC.

This clonotype was detected a few times. The chain joins TRBV12-3 or TRBV12-4 to TRBJ1-1; perhaps TRBD1 as D (5 bases). Between the trimmed V and J ends, which lost 6 bases and 6 bases, there was a span of 14 bases. This CDR3 has 13 residues. The CDR3 DNA follows: TGTGCCAGCAGCTCCGGGACGGGCGCTGAAGCTTTCTTT. It specifies CASSSGTGAEAFF.

This clonotype appeared once. The chain couples TRBV5-1 to TRBJ1-1; weak D call: TRBD1 (6 bases). The germline V and J ends were trimmed by 5 bases and 5 bases, with 13 bases remaining between them. The length of the CDR3 is 13 residues. Germline loops: CDR1 SGHRS, CDR2 YFSETQ. CDR3: CASRSTQGTEAFF. CDR3 in DNA: TGCGCCAGCAGATCTACACAGGGTACTGAAGCTTTCTTT.

This clonotype was seen many times. The chain uses TRBV12-3 or TRBV12-4 and TRBJ2-7, with D perhaps matching TRBD1 (7 bases). The V end lost 6 bases, the J end lost 1 base, and 10 bases lay between the germline ends. This CDR3 region has 13 residues. CDR3 bases: TGTGCCAGCAGCCAGGGGGGATCCTACGAGCAGTACTTC. This codes for CASSQGGSYEQYF.

This clonotype was seen more than once but under ten times. The chain carries TRBV28 and TRBJ2-7, with 10 bases matching TRBD2. With 6 bases clipped from V and 0 bases from J, the junction kept 5 bases outside the gene matches. This CDR3 is built from 15 residues. Per germline, CDR1 MDHEN and CDR2 SYDVKM. The DNA of the CDR3 is TGTGCCAGCAGCCAGAGCGGGAGGGCCTCCTACGAGCAGTACTTC. Residues: CASSQSGRASYEQYF.

The chain couples TRBV20-1 to TRBJ2-7; 9 bases are a match to TRBD2. V gave up 3 bases and J gave up 3 bases; unmatched junction bases: 6. Germline values: CDR1 DFQATT, CDR2 SNEGSKA (reference sequence). The CDR3 consists of 14 residues. CDR3 DNA: TGCAGTGCTAGGCGGTCTAGCGGGAACTACGAGCAGTACTTC. As protein: CSARRSSGNYEQYF.

This chain connects TRBV19 to TRBJ2-2; D is unclear. The CDR3 spans 14 residues. The V end was cut by 0 bases, the J end by 2 bases, with 4 bases between. Looked up from germline, CDR1 is LNHDA and CDR2 is SQIVND (reference sequence). In DNA form, the CDR3 reads TGTGCCAGTAGTATAGATATAAACACCGGGGAGCTGTTTTTT. Translation gives CASSIDINTGELFF.